The present T cell receptor (beta chain) was sequenced within a study of blood T cell repertoires in COVID-19. Background on the study: The study counted Cohort 3 donors as recovered given two negative PCRs, clearance, or symptom resolution. COVID-19 samples collected from the United States, Italy and Spain covered acute and convalescent phases.

TCRdb's copy holds only in-frame clones and misses some; the assay was immunoSEQ multiplex PCR. The sample has 400,000 or so clones, 87% seen once. CDR3 length equals 15 residues. The trim removed 0 bases at V and 10 bases at J, leaving 9 bases unmatched. The germline V gene has CDR1 LGHNA and CDR2 YNFKEQ. Participant age was roughly 18 to 100 years, and participants resided in roughly 24 US areas. Sequencing was performed on PBMCs or T cells enriched from blood (not recorded which). This receptor was identified in a man between 40 and 49 years old in a cohort exposed to, infected with or recovered from COVID-19 (not recorded which). The V and J genes are TRBV4-2 and TRBJ2-5; 9 nucleotides line up with TRBD2. CDR3 sequence (DNA): TGTGCCAGCAGCCAAGAAGGTCTACGGCGGGAGGGCCAGTACTTC. Translating gives CASSQEGLRREGQYF.